The clone carrying this TCR beta chain appeared a single time. CDR3 length: 14 residues. Per germline, CDR1 SNHLY and CDR2 FYNNEI. V was shortened by 4 bases and J by 0 bases, with 10 bases between the two germline ends. This specimen belongs to a study of shared clonotypes between healthy human individuals. Sequencing used immunoSEQ multiplex PCR; TCRdb keeps in-frame clones, though not all of them. The sample yields nearly 1 million clones, more than 75% seen once. The clonotype comes from a man aged 18 to 30 in good health. Material: memory CD4+ T cells sorted from blood. Specified subset: CD45RA-negative fraction. This chain uses TRBV2 with TRBJ2-7, with no clear D. The CDR3 is CASSGAVSSYEQYF. The CDR3 coding sequence is TGTGCCAGCAGTGGGGCAGTAAGCTCCTACGAGCAGTACTTC.